This T cell receptor (beta chain) was sequenced during a study of T-cell reconstitution after alpha-beta-depleted transplantation in children. The authors prepared the TCRbeta library with unique molecular identifiers. Using its own MiXCR run on the PCR reads, TCRdb lists one record per CDR3 protein. The sample gives about 540,000 distinct CDR3 sequences, around 20% of which show up once; 3.3% is in the top ten. Material: PBMCs from the stem cell graft donor, obtained from the stem cell graft. This clonotype was obtained from a human donor who donated a stem cell graft to a child with acute lymphoblastic leukemia.

Here the CDR3 reads CASSLTRTAGEAFF. The DNA for the CDR3 is TGTGCCAGCAGCTTAACCCGGACGGCGGGAGAAGCTTTCTTT. The gene calls are TRBV11-2 and TRBJ1-1; D gene ambiguous. CDR1 is SGHAT and CDR2 is FQNNGV in the germline V gene. V lost 2 bases and J lost 8, with 15 bases in between. The CDR3 is made up of 14 amino acids.